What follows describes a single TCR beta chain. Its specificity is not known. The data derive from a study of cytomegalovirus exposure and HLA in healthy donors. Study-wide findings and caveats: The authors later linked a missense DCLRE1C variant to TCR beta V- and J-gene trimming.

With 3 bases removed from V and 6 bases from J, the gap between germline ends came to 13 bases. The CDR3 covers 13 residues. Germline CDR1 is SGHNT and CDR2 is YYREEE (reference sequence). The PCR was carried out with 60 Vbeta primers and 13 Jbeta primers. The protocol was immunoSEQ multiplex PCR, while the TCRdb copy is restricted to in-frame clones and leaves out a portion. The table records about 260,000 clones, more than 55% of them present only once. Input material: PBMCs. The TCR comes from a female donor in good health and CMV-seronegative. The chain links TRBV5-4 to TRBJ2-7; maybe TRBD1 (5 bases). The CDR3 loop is CASSSNKGSEQYF. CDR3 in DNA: TGTGCCAGCAGCTCGAATAAGGGGTCCGAGCAGTACTTC.